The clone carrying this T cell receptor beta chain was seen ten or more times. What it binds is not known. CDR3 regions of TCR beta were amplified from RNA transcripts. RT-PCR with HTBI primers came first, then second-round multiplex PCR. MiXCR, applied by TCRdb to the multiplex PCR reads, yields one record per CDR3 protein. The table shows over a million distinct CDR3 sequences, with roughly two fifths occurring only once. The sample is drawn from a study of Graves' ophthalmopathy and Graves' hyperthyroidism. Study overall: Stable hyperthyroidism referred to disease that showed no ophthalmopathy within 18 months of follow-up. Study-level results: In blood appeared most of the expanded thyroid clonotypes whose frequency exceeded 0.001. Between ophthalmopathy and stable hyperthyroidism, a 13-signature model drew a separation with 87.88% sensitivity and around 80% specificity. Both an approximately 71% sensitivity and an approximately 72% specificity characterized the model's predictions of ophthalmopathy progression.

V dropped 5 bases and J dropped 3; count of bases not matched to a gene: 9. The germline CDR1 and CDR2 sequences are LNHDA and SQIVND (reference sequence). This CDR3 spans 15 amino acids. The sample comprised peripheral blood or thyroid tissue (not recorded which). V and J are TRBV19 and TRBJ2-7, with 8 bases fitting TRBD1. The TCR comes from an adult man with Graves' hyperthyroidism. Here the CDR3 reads CASSAAGTGDYEQYF. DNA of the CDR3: TGTGCCAGTAGTGCAGCCGGGACAGGAGACTACGAGCAGTACTTC. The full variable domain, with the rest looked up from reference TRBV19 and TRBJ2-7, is DGGITQSPKYLFRKEGQNVTLSCEQNLNHDAMYWYRQDPGQGLRLIYYSQIVNDFQKGDIAEGYSVSREKKESFPLTVTSAQKNPTAFYLCASSAAGTGDYEQYFGPGTRLTVT.